The 14 T cell receptor beta chains listed next were all sequenced from one sample in a study of Ad26.COV2.S vaccination and SARS-CoV-2 variants. TCRdb's copy holds only in-frame clones and misses some; the assay was immunoSEQ multiplex PCR. The data contain about 320,000 clones, just over 85% of them singletons. Sample treatment: about 20 received Ad26.COV2.S at low or high dose, single or two shots; roughly five received placebo; per-sample allocation not given. Material that was analyzed had been drawn on day 63 after the first vaccine or placebo injection. The sample consisted of peripheral blood, taken in a trial of Ad26.COV2.S vaccine versus placebo. The receptors were sampled from a person between 18 and 65 years old who received the Ad26.COV2.S COVID-19 vaccine or a placebo.

This clone appeared a few times. The chain is built from TRBV29-1 and TRBJ2-7, with TRBD1 identical over 7 bases. The junction had 6 bases not matched to a gene; V was cut back by 4 bases and J by 6 bases. From germline, CDR1 is SQVTM and CDR2 ANQGSEA. The CDR3 loop spans 12 amino acids. The CDR3 spells CSVAQGVSEQYF. The CDR3 coding sequence is TGCAGCGTTGCCCAGGGGGTAAGCGAGCAGTACTTC.

This chain connects TRBV10-1 to TRBJ1-5, with D unclear. The germline V gene has CDR1 WNHNN and CDR2 SYGVQD (reference sequence). Trimming removed 6 bases at V and 0 bases at J, with 24 bases between. The CDR3 totals 19 residues. CDR3 bases: TGCGCCAGCAGGTTCTTTTTGGATAGGATCAGGTATAGCAATCAGCCCCAGCATTTT. Its translation is CASRFFLDRIRYSNQPQHF.

CDR3 DNA sequence: TGTGCCACCAGTGATTTGGGGCAGGGACTTCATTATCAGCCCCAGCATTTT. Protein sequence: CATSDLGQGLHYQPQHF. This chain joins TRBV24-1 and TRBJ1-5; D perhaps matches TRBD1 (5 bases). V gave up 0 bases and J gave up 5 bases, with 16 bases separating them. The germline V gene encodes CDR1 KGHDR and CDR2 SFDVKD. There are 17 residues in the CDR3.

The chain joins TRBV3-1 (or the pseudogene TRBV3-2) to TRBJ2-5; 7 bases fit TRBD1. Germline CDR1 and CDR2: LGHDT and YNNKEL (reference sequence). The CDR3 contains 13 residues. V lost 5 bases to trimming and J lost 6 bases; unmatched junction nucleotides: 6. The CDR3 DNA sequence: TGTGCCAGCAGCAACAGGGGTGCGCAGACCCAGTACTTC. It specifies CASSNRGAQTQYF.

For the CDR3, the DNA is TGTGCCAGCAGCCCACGGACGGTCGCGAACACCGGGGAGCTGTTTTTT. Amino acid sequence: CASSPRTVANTGELFF. The chain has TRBV9 and TRBJ2-2, with no clear D. Trimming removed 4 bases at V and 0 bases at J, with 13 bases between. Germline lookup yields CDR1 SGDLS and CDR2 YYNGEE. The CDR3 totals 16 residues.

As for this clone: One end of the junction fails to match germline, which may point to a read error. This chain connects TRBV6-6 to TRBJ1-6, with D tentatively TRBD1 (5 bases). The CDR3 has 13 amino acids. CDR1 and CDR2 (germline): MNHNY, SVGAGI (reference sequence). The CDR3 spells CASSYDPGQESYF. CDR3 DNA: TGTGCCAGCAGTTACGATCCCGGACAAGAGTCCTACTTT.

The gene calls are TRBV5-4 and TRBJ2-3; 9 bases line up with TRBD1. V lost 4 bases and J lost 6; bases outside the gene matches: 9. Per the germline V gene, CDR1 is SGHNT and CDR2 is YYREEE (reference sequence). The CDR3 covers 15 residues. CDR3 bases: TGTGCCAGCAGCGGACGACAGGGGGGTATGGATACGCAGTATTTT. Translation gives CASSGRQGGMDTQYF.

V gene TRBV6-2 or TRBV6-3 combines with J gene TRBJ2-6; possibly TRBD1 or TRBD2 for D (6 bases each). This CDR3 region has 15 residues. V lost 5 bases and J 4 bases, leaving 12 bases between the germline ends. Per germline, CDR1 MNHEY and CDR2 SVGEGT. CDR3 protein: CASSTRGDGANVLTF. For the CDR3, the DNA is TGTGCCAGCAGTACAAGGGGGGACGGGGCCAACGTCCTGACTTTC.

This clone occurred a few times. This chain joins TRBV10-3 and TRBJ1-6; D may be TRBD1 (6 bases). This CDR3 spans 12 amino acids. From germline, CDR1 is ENHRY and CDR2 SYGVKD. The germline V and J ends were trimmed by 6 bases and 8 bases, with 8 bases remaining between them. CDR3 coding DNA: TGTGCCATCAGGGACAGAGATTCACCCCTCCACTTT. This gives the protein CAIRDRDSPLHF.

The DNA for the CDR3 is TGTGCCAGCAGCCAGTTTGAGGGACAGGGACAAGCTTTCTTT. This sequence encodes CASSQFEGQGQAFF. V gene TRBV7-8 combines with J gene TRBJ1-1; 9 bases fit TRBD1. The length of the CDR3 is 14 residues. V was pared by 5 bases and J by 9 bases, with 10 bases of the junction left unmatched. From germline, CDR1 is SGHVS and CDR2 FQNEAQ. Full variable domain (rest looked up from reference TRBV7-8 and TRBJ1-1): GAGVSQSPRYKVAKRGQDVALRCDPISGHVSLFWYQQALGQGPEFLTYFQNEAQLDKSGLPSDRFFAERPEGSVSTLKIQRTQQEDSAVYLCASSQFEGQGQAFFGQGTRLTVV.

This chain connects TRBV18 to TRBJ2-6; D gene unclear. The CDR3 has 14 residues. In germline, CDR1 is KGHSH, CDR2 LQKENI. Deletions cut 3 bases from V and 4 bases from J, with 7 bases between. The CDR3 reads CASSPSGGANVLTF. As DNA, the CDR3 is TGTGCCAGCTCACCGTCGGGCGGGGCCAACGTCCTGACTTTC.

The chain has TRBV6-2 or TRBV6-3 and TRBJ2-1; 7 bases agree with TRBD1. After removal of 5 bases from V and 9 bases from J, the junction contained 10 bases not matched to a gene. Germline CDR1 and CDR2: MNHEY and SVGEGT. This CDR3 comprises 14 residues. CDR3 nucleotide sequence: TGTGCCAGCAGTAAAAGATCAAACAGGGGTGAGCAGTTCTTC. As protein: CASSKRSNRGEQFF.

This chain joins TRBV29-1 and TRBJ1-4; 9 bases are a match to TRBD1. Germline V gene data show CDR1 as SQVTM and CDR2 as ANQGSEA. CDR3 length equals 16 residues. Trimming removed 5 bases from V and 7 bases from J; junction bases left unmatched: 14. Here the CDR3 reads CSVSGTGTSSGEKLFF. The CDR3 DNA reads as TGCAGCGTTTCCGGGACAGGGACTTCTAGCGGTGAAAAACTGTTTTTT. Full variable domain (remainder filled in from reference TRBV29-1 and TRBJ1-4): SAVISQKPSRDICQRGTSLTIQCQVDSQVTMMFWYRQQPGQSLTLIATANQGSEATYESGFVIDKFPISRPNLTFSTLTVSNMSPEDSSIYLCSVSGTGTSSGEKLFFGSGTQLSVL.

The rearrangement joins TRBV6-1 to TRBJ2-1; weak D call: TRBD1 (6 bases). The CDR3 extends over 21 amino acids. Germline CDR1 is MNHNS and CDR2 is SASEGT. V was clipped by 2 bases and J by 8 bases, with 34 bases between them. CDR3 nucleotides: TGTGCCAGCAGTGAAATAGGAACAGGGCCCCTTTTTATGGGTGCGAGGGATGAGCAGTTCTTC. Amino acids: CASSEIGTGPLFMGARDEQFF.